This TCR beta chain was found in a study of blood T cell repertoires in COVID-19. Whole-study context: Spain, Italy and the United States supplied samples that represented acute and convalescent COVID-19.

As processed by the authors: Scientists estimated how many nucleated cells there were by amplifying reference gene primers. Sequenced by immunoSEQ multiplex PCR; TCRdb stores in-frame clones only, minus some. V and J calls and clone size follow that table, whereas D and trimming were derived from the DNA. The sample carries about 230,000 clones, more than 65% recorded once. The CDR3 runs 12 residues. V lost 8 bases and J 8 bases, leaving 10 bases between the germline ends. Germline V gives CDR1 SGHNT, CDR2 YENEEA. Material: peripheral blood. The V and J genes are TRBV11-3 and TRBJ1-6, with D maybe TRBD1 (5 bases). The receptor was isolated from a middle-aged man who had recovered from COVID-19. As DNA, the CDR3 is TGTGCCAGCGGAGGGGTAGATTCACCCCTCCACTTT. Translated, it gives CASGGVDSPLHF.